A single sample gave rise to the 7 T cell receptor beta chains below, sequenced in a study of Ad26.COV2.S vaccination and SARS-CoV-2 variants. Repertoires were generated with immunoSEQ multiplex PCR, while TCRdb's copy carries only in-frame clones and drops some. Among 400,000 to 450,000 clones listed, about nine tenths were seen once. As for treatment: about 20 received Ad26.COV2.S at low or high dose, single or two shots; about 5 received placebo; per-sample allocation not given. Day 63 after the first injection of vaccine or placebo was the sampling time. This sample comprised peripheral blood, obtained in a trial of Ad26.COV2.S vaccine versus placebo. All receptors derive from a person between 18 and 65 years old who received the Ad26.COV2.S COVID-19 vaccine or a placebo.

The chain carries TRBV9 and TRBJ1-1, with D possibly matching TRBD1 (6 bases). The CDR3 length is 15 residues. CDR1 is SGDLS, CDR2 YYNGEE, per germline. Trimming shortened V by 4 bases and J by 1 base, and 14 bases separated the two germline ends. In DNA, the CDR3 is TGTGCCAGCAGCTTCGGAGGACAGCCGAACACTGAAGCTTTCTTT. The encoded protein is CASSFGGQPNTEAFF.

The DNA for the CDR3 is TGTGCCAGCAGCTGGACTAGCGGGAGCTTTGAAGAGACCCAGTACTTC. This codes for CASSWTSGSFEETQYF. V is TRBV5-4 and J is TRBJ2-5; 13 bases match TRBD2. CDR1 is SGHNT and CDR2 is YYREEE in the germline V gene (reference sequence). This CDR3 is 16 amino acids long. Losses at the gene ends were 3 bases for V and 3 bases for J; bases not matched to a gene: 5. Looking up the rest from reference TRBV5-4 and TRBJ2-5 gives the full variable domain: ETGVTQSPTHLIKTRGQQVTLRCSSQSGHNTVSWYQQALGQGPQFIFQYYREEENGRGNFPPRFSGLQFPNYSSELNVNALELDDSALYLCASSWTSGSFEETQYFGPGTRLLVL.

On this clone: Germline and junction disagree at one end, which may indicate a read error. V usage is TRBV2 and J usage is TRBJ2-6, with no clear D. The CDR3 is made up of 13 amino acids. Germline CDR1 is SNHLY and CDR2 is FYNNEI. The CDR3 region is CASREDGANVLTF. The CDR3 region has the DNA TGTGCCAGCAGGGAAGATGGGGCCAACGTCCTGACTTTC.

The chain carries TRBV24-1 and TRBJ2-5; TRBD1 matches 12 bases. The CDR3 consists of 16 residues. V lost 0 bases and J lost 5; bases outside the gene matches: 3. Germline V gene lookup returns CDR1 KGHDR and CDR2 SFDVKD. CDR3 in DNA: TGTGCCACCAGTGATTTGCGGGACAGGGGGCGGGAGACCCAGTACTTC. This encodes CATSDLRDRGRETQYF.

This clone showed up just a few times. V is TRBV25-1 and J is TRBJ1-2; 8 bases agree with TRBD1. Trimming removed 4 bases from V and 7 bases from J; junction bases left unmatched: 5. Germline values: CDR1 MGHDK, CDR2 SYGVNS. The CDR3 totals 13 residues. The CDR3 nucleotides are TGTGCCAGCAGTGGGACAGGGTCCTTTGGCTACACCTTC. This encodes CASSGTGSFGYTF.

CDR3 DNA sequence: TGTGCCAGCTCACCGCGGACCGGGACTAGCGGGAGCTACGAGCAGTACTTC. Translation: CASSPRTGTSGSYEQYF. The rearrangement links TRBV18 to TRBJ2-7, with 14 nucleotides matching TRBD2. V dropped 3 bases and J dropped 3; count of bases not matched to a gene: 7. The CDR3 is made up of 17 amino acids. Per germline, CDR1 KGHSH and CDR2 LQKENI.

This sequence joins TRBV4-1 and TRBJ2-2; TRBD1 agrees at 9 bases. The CDR3 runs to 18 residues. Germline V gene sequence: CDR1 MGHRA, CDR2 YSYEKL. The J segment lost 5 bases and the V segment lost 3 bases, leaving 13 bases of the junction unmatched. CDR3 coding DNA: TGCGCCAGCAGCCAGGGACCTGCCGGGACAGGGAAAACCGGGGAGCTGTTTTTT. Encoded protein: CASSQGPAGTGKTGELFF.